This TCR beta chain was obtained from a study of control samples from healthy donors and cancer patients. TCRdb's copy holds only in-frame clones and misses some; the assay was immunoSEQ multiplex PCR. The table lists more than 100,000 clones, around 88% of them singletons. The sequence derives from a man aged 60-69 years with lung cancer. The sample consisted of PBMCs.

CDR3 sequence reads: CASSLGDSPLHF. The CDR3 DNA reads TGCGCCAGCAGCTTGGGTGATTCACCCCTCCACTTT. The rearrangement uses TRBV5-1 and TRBJ1-6; no clear D gene. Trimming took 0 bases from V and 8 from J, leaving 3 bases between them. The CDR3 contains 12 residues. Germline assignment: CDR1 SGHRS and CDR2 YFSETQ.